This TCR beta chain originates from a study of T-cell memory formation after mild COVID-19. This CDR3 spans 13 amino acids. Trimming left V 0 bases short and J 7 bases short, with 9 bases between. Germline-derived CDR1 and CDR2 are LGHDT and YNNKEL (reference sequence). Employing constant-segment primers, 5'RACE generated TCR alpha and TCR beta cDNA libraries bearing sample barcodes and UMIs. TCRdb recomputed calls from the 5' RACE reads with MiXCR, one row per CDR3 protein. Of more than 350,000 distinct CDR3 sequences listed, around a sixth are singletons. The chain combines TRBV3-1 with TRBJ1-2; D remains unclear. Sequencing was performed on PBMCs or a T cell subset sorted from them (not recorded which). The sequence came from a man aged 18-30 years who had mild COVID-19 (a few samples of this study predate the infection). Cell type and time point are not known. The CDR3 bases are TGTGCCAGCAGCCAAGATGGCGAACGTGGCTACACCTTC. Amino acids: CASSQDGERGYTF.